This is a list of T cell receptor beta chains from one sample in a study of cytomegalovirus exposure and HLA in healthy donors. Produced via immunoSEQ multiplex PCR; TCRdb's table is partial and in-frame only. In total, the table holds roughly 200,000 clones. Sequenced sample: PBMCs. All receptors come from a young man in good health and CMV-seronegative. Each CDR3 is given with its conserved first and last residue. The D gene is left open where the match is weak.

v_gene	d_gene	j_gene	CDR3aa	CDR3nt
TRBV19	TRBD2	TRBJ2-7	CASSIDFEGSGEDSYEQYF	TGTGCCAGTAGTATAGATTTCGAAGGTAGCGGGGAAGACTCCTACGAGCAGTACTTC
TRBV12-5	NA	TRBJ1-1	CASGSNRAENTEAFF	TGTGCTAGTGGCTCAAACAGGGCCGAGAACACTGAAGCTTTCTTT
TRBV2	NA	TRBJ2-7	CASSEAQGKQYF	TGTGCCAGCAGTGAAGCGCAGGGGAAGCAGTACTTC
TRBV4-2	TRBD1	TRBJ1-1	CASSPSTGGGTEAFF	TGTGCCAGCAGCCCTAGCACAGGGGGGGGCACTGAAGCTTTCTTT
TRBV18	TRBD1	TRBJ2-3	CASSPTQGLPGDTQYF	TGTGCCAGCTCACCTACACAGGGGCTACCCGGGGATACGCAGTATTTT
TRBV19	NA	TRBJ1-5	CASSIDSQGRGQPQHF	TGTGCCAGTAGTATAGATAGTCAGGGAAGAGGTCAGCCCCAGCATTTT
TRBV18	NA	TRBJ2-5	CASSPAGETQYF	TGTGCCAGCTCACCGGCAGGCGAGACCCAGTACTTC
TRBV27	TRBD1	TRBJ1-6	CASSPGQGAKGSYNSPLHF	TGTGCCAGCAGTCCCGGACAGGGGGCCAAGGGCTCCTATAATTCCCCCCTCCACTTT
TRBV7-3	TRBD2	TRBJ2-3	CASSLMASGAADTQYF	TGTGCCAGCAGCTTAATGGCTAGCGGGGCGGCAGATACGCAGTATTTT
TRBV19	TRBD2	TRBJ2-1	CASSIAAGRAGVF	TGTGCCAGTAGTATAGCGGCCGGGAGGGCCGGGGTCTTC
TRBV28	NA	TRBJ1-1	CASTSTGVAFF	TGTGCCAGCACCTCGACGGGGGTAGCTTTCTTT
TRBV4-1	TRBD2	TRBJ2-1	CASSQKREIFNEQFF	TGCGCCAGCAGCCAAAAGCGGGAGATCTTCAATGAGCAGTTCTTC
TRBV19	TRBD1	TRBJ1-5	CASSIGGTGGNQPQHF	TGTGCCAGTAGTATCGGGGGGACAGGGGGCAATCAGCCCCAGCATTTT